These 21 T cell receptor beta chains originate from one sample sequenced in a study of T cell changes during pregnancy in multiple sclerosis. The method was immunoSEQ multiplex PCR; TCRdb's version includes in-frame clones alone and lacks a portion of them. Among about 46,000 clones listed, more than 85% were seen once. Sample: CD8+ T cells from peripheral blood mononuclear cells, taken after pregnancy. Source of these receptors: a female donor with multiple sclerosis, enrolled in a pregnancy study.

This chain joins TRBV5-1 and TRBJ2-7; 7 positions agree with TRBD1. The CDR3 totals 13 residues. Germline CDR1 SGHRS, CDR2 YFSETQ. V shed 3 bases, J shed 4 bases, and the junction held 4 bases outside the gene matches. The CDR3 loop is CASSSPGGYEQYF. The DNA for the CDR3 is TGCGCCAGCAGCTCCCCAGGGGGATACGAGCAGTACTTC.

The chain couples TRBV18 to TRBJ2-1; D is possibly TRBD2 (5 bases). CDR3 length equals 12 residues. Germline V gene data show CDR1 as KGHSH and CDR2 as LQKENI. Trimming shortened V by 6 bases and J by 10 bases, and 13 bases separated the two germline ends. CDR3 protein: CASSEVMMEQFF. CDR3 coding DNA: TGTGCCAGCTCGGAGGTAATGATGGAGCAGTTCTTC. Full variable domain (remainder filled in from reference TRBV18 and TRBJ2-1): NAGVMQNPRHLVRRRGQEARLRCSPMKGHSHVYWYRQLPEEGLKFMVYLQKENIIDESGMPKERFSAEFPKEGPSILRIQQVVRGDSAAYFCASSEVMMEQFFGPGTRLTVL.

The chain employs TRBV27 and TRBJ1-2, with 7 nucleotides matching TRBD1. V gave up 1 base and J gave up 5 bases; unmatched junction bases: 1. The CDR3 spans 13 residues. Germline assignment: CDR1 MNHEY and CDR2 SMNVEV (reference sequence). The chain's CDR3 is CASSLYRGYGYTF. The CDR3 bases are TGTGCCAGCAGTTTATACAGGGGATATGGCTACACCTTC.

The chain couples TRBV4-3 to TRBJ1-1; maybe TRBD1 (5 bases). This CDR3 spans 16 amino acids. Germline V gene data show CDR1 as LGHNA and CDR2 as YSLEER. V dropped 4 bases and J dropped 0 bases, with 15 bases sitting between them. CDR3 DNA sequence: TGCGCCAGCAGCCGTCGGTGGGGCGGAATGAACACTGAAGCTTTCTTT. It yields the protein CASSRRWGGMNTEAFF.

This clone has only a few counts. The rearrangement links TRBV7-9 to TRBJ1-2; D call uncertain. The germline V gene has CDR1 SEHNR and CDR2 FQNEAQ (reference sequence). Deletions cut 3 bases from V and 4 bases from J, with 15 bases between. The CDR3 has 15 amino acids. The CDR3, as DNA: TGTGCCAGCAGCTTCAGAAGTGAGGCAGCCTATGGCTACACCTTC. Its translation: CASSFRSEAAYGYTF.

The chain combines TRBV5-5 with TRBJ1-2; weak D call: TRBD1 (6 bases). CDR1 SGHKS and CDR2 YYEKEE come from the germline V gene (reference sequence). The V gene lost 2 bases and the J gene lost 0 bases, with 11 bases spanning the gap. This CDR3 comprises 15 residues. CDR3 region: CASSLGQRANYGYTF. CDR3 coding DNA: TGTGCCAGCAGCTTAGGACAGAGGGCTAACTATGGCTACACCTTC.

The rearrangement uses TRBV19 and TRBJ1-4; D perhaps matches TRBD1 (5 bases). The V gene's germline CDR1 is LNHDA and CDR2 SQIVND (reference sequence). Between the trimmed V and J ends, which lost 1 base and 6 bases, there was a span of 6 bases. The CDR3 length is 13 residues. The CDR3 bases are TGTGCCAGTAGTATAGGGGGGGATGAAAAACTGTTTTTT. As protein: CASSIGGDEKLFF.

The V gene is TRBV19, the J gene TRBJ2-7, with unresolved D. The CDR3 consists of 14 residues. The V gene lost 5 bases and the J gene lost 6 bases, with 17 bases spanning the gap. Germline CDR1 and CDR2: LNHDA and SQIVND (reference sequence). The CDR3 sequence is CASSLDQPGFEQYF. CDR3 DNA: TGTGCCAGTAGTCTCGACCAGCCGGGTTTCGAGCAGTACTTC.

The rearrangement uses TRBV7-9 and TRBJ2-2, with TRBD1 matching 7 bases. With 1 base clipped from V and 2 bases from J, the junction kept 4 bases outside the gene matches. There are 16 residues in the CDR3. Germline V gene sequence: CDR1 SEHNR, CDR2 FQNEAQ (reference sequence). The chain's CDR3 is CASSLVRDSNTGELFF. CDR3 coding DNA: TGTGCCAGCAGCTTAGTACGGGACAGTAACACCGGGGAGCTGTTTTTT.

This chain connects TRBV6-6 to TRBJ1-5; D remains ambiguous. With 0 bases removed from V and 4 bases from J, the gap between germline ends came to 13 bases. The germline gives CDR1 MNHNY, CDR2 SVGAGI (reference sequence). CDR3 length: 16 amino acids. The DNA of the CDR3 is TGTGCCAGCAGTTACTCGATTACCAGGCTGAATCAGCCCCAGCATTTT. This encodes CASSYSITRLNQPQHF.

Comments on this clone: This sample includes further DNA sequences coding for the same CDR3. The rearrangement uses TRBV5-6 and TRBJ2-7, with D unresolved. This CDR3 has 14 amino acids. Germline V gives CDR1 SGHDT, CDR2 YYEEEE. V lost 0 bases to trimming and J lost 2 bases, with 9 bases between them. CDR3 sequence (DNA): TGTGCCAGCAGCTTGGGTGCAGGAACCTACGAGCAGTACTTC. Amino acids: CASSLGAGTYEQYF. The whole variable domain, filled in from reference TRBV5-6 and TRBJ2-7, reads DAGVTQSPTHLIKTRGQQVTLRCSPKSGHDTVSWYQQALGQGPQFIFQYYEEEERQRGNFPDRFSGHQFPNYSSELNVNALLLGDSALYLCASSLGAGTYEQYFGPGTRLTVT.

J is TRBJ2-7 and V is TRBV4-3; D perhaps matches TRBD1 (5 bases). The CDR3 totals 15 residues. V was pared by 1 base and J by 4 bases, with 14 bases between. CDR1 is LGHNA, CDR2 YSLEER, per germline. The CDR3 protein is CASSQAAGKRYEQYF. In nucleotides, the CDR3 is TGCGCCAGCAGCCAAGCCGCAGGGAAAAGATACGAGCAGTACTTC.

The genes are TRBV18 and TRBJ2-7, with TRBD1 identical over 9 bases. In germline, CDR1 is KGHSH, CDR2 LQKENI. The CDR3 runs to 15 residues. V shed 6 bases and J 3 bases; nucleotides not matched to a gene: 9. The CDR3 loop reads CASSPGTGTDYEQYF. The DNA for the CDR3 is TGTGCCAGCTCGCCCGGGACAGGGACGGACTACGAGCAGTACTTC. Full variable domain (remainder filled in from reference TRBV18 and TRBJ2-7): NAGVMQNPRHLVRRRGQEARLRCSPMKGHSHVYWYRQLPEEGLKFMVYLQKENIIDESGMPKERFSAEFPKEGPSILRIQQVVRGDSAAYFCASSPGTGTDYEQYFGPGTRLTVT.

CDR3 bases: TGTGCCAGCAGTGACTCAGAAGACACCTACAATGAGCAGTTCTTC. Translation: CASSDSEDTYNEQFF. The rearrangement links TRBV6-4 to TRBJ2-1, with D unclear. Per germline, CDR1 MRHNA and CDR2 SNTAGT. V lost 0 bases to trimming and J lost 2 bases, with 8 bases between them. The length of the CDR3 is 15 residues.

V gene TRBV9 combines with J gene TRBJ2-3; perhaps TRBD2 as D (5 bases). The CDR3 length is 13 residues. The germline V gene encodes CDR1 SGDLS and CDR2 YYNGEE. The V end lost 3 bases, the J end lost 4 bases, and 9 bases lay between the germline ends. This CDR3 is CASSADSPDTQYF. The CDR3 DNA follows: TGTGCCAGCAGCGCGGACTCGCCAGATACGCAGTATTTT.

The rearrangement joins TRBV4-1 to TRBJ2-7, with D possibly being TRBD1 (6 bases). V lost 5 bases and J lost 5, with 10 bases in between. There are 12 residues in the CDR3. Germline V lookup: CDR1 MGHRA, CDR2 YSYEKL. This chain's CDR3 is CASSYSGDEQYF. DNA for the CDR3: TGCGCCAGCAGCTATTCAGGGGACGAGCAGTACTTC.

The chain links TRBV4-3 to TRBJ2-3; D is ambiguous. CDR1 is LGHNA and CDR2 is YSLEER in the germline V gene. The CDR3 spans 14 residues. The V and J ends lost 4 bases and 2 bases respectively, with 10 bases between them. The CDR3 loop is CASSPQPFTDTQYF. CDR3 in DNA: TGCGCCAGCAGCCCACAGCCCTTCACAGATACGCAGTATTTT.

The chain couples TRBV19 to TRBJ1-3; D is unresolved. CDR1 and CDR2 (germline): LNHDA, SQIVND (reference sequence). Trimming pared 4 bases from V and 8 bases from J, leaving 9 bases between. The CDR3 is made up of 12 amino acids. Here the CDR3 reads CASSRAGDTIYF. In nucleotides, the CDR3 is TGTGCCAGTAGTAGAGCCGGGGACACCATATATTTT.

V is TRBV29-1 and J is TRBJ2-7; weak D call: TRBD2 (7 bases). The CDR3 totals 12 residues. The ends were cut back, 6 bases at V and 5 bases at J, with 14 bases in the middle. Per germline, CDR1 SQVTM and CDR2 ANQGSEA. The CDR3, as DNA: TGCAGCGTGGAGGGGGGGATGGACGAGCAGTACTTC. Translated: CSVEGGMDEQYF.

This clone has just one count. V is TRBV7-9 and J is TRBJ1-2, with 8 bases aligning to TRBD1. Germline V gene data show CDR1 as SEHNR and CDR2 as FQNEAQ (reference sequence). This CDR3 contains 14 residues. V lost 7 bases, J lost 1 base, and 5 bases stayed unmatched. The CDR3 region has the DNA TGTGCCAGCACCGCGACAGGGGATAACTATGGCTACACCTTC. Its translation: CASTATGDNYGYTF.

The V call is TRBV6-5, the J call TRBJ1-2; a weak D match, TRBD1 (6 bases). Germline values: CDR1 MNHEY, CDR2 SVGAGI. V was clipped by 0 bases and J by 5 bases, with 16 bases between them. The CDR3 has 16 residues. The CDR3 spells CASSYSAVGGEYGYTF. Written as DNA, the CDR3 is TGTGCCAGCAGTTACTCGGCGGTTGGGGGCGAATATGGCTACACCTTC.